This entry lists 10 T cell receptor beta chains sequenced from one sample in a study of cytomegalovirus exposure and HLA in healthy donors. Use of 60 Vbeta and 13 Jbeta primers characterized the PCR. Produced via immunoSEQ multiplex PCR; TCRdb's table is partial and in-frame only. The top ten clones hold 0.075% to 0.1% of a sample with 150,000 to 250,000 clones, about 79% of them seen once. Sequences were obtained from PBMCs. The receptors were sampled from a boy aged 2 to 9 in good health and CMV-seronegative.

In its sample, this clone was seen once. This sequence joins TRBV7-9 and TRBJ2-5; TRBD1 aligns across 7 bases. Germline CDR1 is SEHNR and CDR2 is FQNEAQ (reference sequence). V gave up 5 bases and J gave up 4 bases; unmatched junction bases: 10. The CDR3 is 15 residues long. The CDR3 DNA sequence: TGTGCCAGCAGCCCCCGAGGGGGCAGTACAGAGACCCAGTACTTC. Its protein product is CASSPRGGSTETQYF.

The chain recombines TRBV4-3 with TRBJ1-1; no clear D. The length of the CDR3 is 14 residues. Deletions cut 6 bases from V and 0 bases from J, with 11 bases between. CDR1 is LGHNA, CDR2 YSLEER, per germline. CDR3 DNA sequence: TGCGCCAGCAGACGCACGGTAATGAACACTGAAGCTTTCTTT. Amino acid sequence: CASRRTVMNTEAFF.

This clone has more than one count but fewer than ten. The V call is TRBV7-9, the J call TRBJ2-3; 12 bases agree with TRBD2. The CDR3 totals 17 residues. The germline gives CDR1 SEHNR, CDR2 FQNEAQ (reference sequence). J gave up 4 bases and V 4 bases, and 9 bases lay outside the gene matches. The CDR3 coding sequence is TGTGCCAGCAGCTCGAAGACTAGCGGGGGTAGCGCAGATACGCAGTATTTT. Protein product: CASSSKTSGGSADTQYF.

This chain uses TRBV27 with TRBJ2-7; maybe TRBD2 (5 bases). The germline V gene has CDR1 MNHEY and CDR2 SMNVEV (reference sequence). The CDR3 extends over 12 amino acids. V was trimmed by 6 bases and J by 6 bases, leaving 12 bases between them. The CDR3 DNA is TGTGCCAGCAGCGAAGACCGGGGCGAGCAGTACTTC. It yields the protein CASSEDRGEQYF.

V gene TRBV7-9 combines with J gene TRBJ2-6, with 8 nucleotides matching TRBD1. Germline values: CDR1 SEHNR, CDR2 FQNEAQ (reference sequence). The CDR3 has 18 residues. The V segment lost 0 bases and the J segment 1 base; nucleotides outside the gene matches: 5. The CDR3 sequence: CASSLATGGRSGANVLTF. CDR3 nucleotides: TGTGCCAGCAGCTTAGCCACAGGGGGAAGGTCTGGGGCCAACGTCCTGACTTTC. The full variable domain, its missing parts supplied by reference TRBV7-9 and TRBJ2-6, is DTGVSQNPRHKITKRGQNVTFRCDPISEHNRLYWYRQTLGQGPEFLTYFQNEAQLEKSRLLSDRFSAERPKGSFSTLEIQRTEQGDSAMYLCASSLATGGRSGANVLTFGAGSRLTVL.

The chain joins TRBV2 to TRBJ2-1; 13 bases align to TRBD2. This CDR3 region has 14 residues. The ends lost 5 bases at V and 7 bases at J; junction bases unmatched: 2. Germline values: CDR1 SNHLY, CDR2 FYNNEI. This CDR3 is CASSKTSGGNEQFF. The CDR3 nucleotides are TGTGCCAGCAGTAAGACTAGCGGGGGGAATGAGCAGTTCTTC.

The chain joins TRBV6-5 to TRBJ2-3, with TRBD2 as a possible D gene (6 bases). The CDR3 consists of 16 residues. The germline V gene has CDR1 MNHEY and CDR2 SVGAGI. Trimming removed 0 bases from V and 2 bases from J, with 12 bases in between. The CDR3 spells CASSYSREDLTDTQYF. The CDR3 DNA reads TGTGCCAGCAGTTACTCGAGGGAGGACCTCACAGATACGCAGTATTTT.

Of note for this clone: An end of the junction differs from the germline gene, which may be a read error. The rearrangement uses TRBV7-7 and TRBJ2-7; D is unclear. Per germline, CDR1 SSHAT and CDR2 FNYEAQ (reference sequence). The length of the CDR3 is 14 residues. The CDR3 spells CASSPRIGSYEQYF. The DNA for the CDR3 is TGTGCTAGCAGCCCCAGGATTGGCTCCTACGAGCAGTACTTC.

This clone was seen only a few times. The chain employs TRBV29-1 and TRBJ1-2; D may be TRBD1 (6 bases). With 5 bases removed from V and 5 bases from J, the gap between germline ends came to 12 bases. The CDR3 spans 12 residues. CDR1 is SQVTM, CDR2 ANQGSEA, per germline. For the CDR3, the DNA is TGCAGCGTTTTGTCCCAGGGGTATGGCTACACCTTC. This encodes CSVLSQGYGYTF.

The chain carries TRBV27 and TRBJ2-2; TRBD2 agrees at 8 bases. V was clipped by 5 bases and J by 6 bases; unmatched bases: 11. Germline lookup yields CDR1 MNHEY and CDR2 SMNVEV (reference sequence). The CDR3 covers 16 residues. The CDR3 is CASSTRGGRVAGELFF. Here the CDR3 DNA reads TGTGCCAGCAGTACCCGGGGGGGTAGGGTGGCCGGGGAGCTGTTTTTT.